The rows below give T cell receptor beta chains drawn from one sample of a study of T cell repertoires in cytomegalovirus infection. TCRdb ran MiXCR on the reads and lists one entry per CDR3 protein. The sample holds roughly 920,000 distinct CDR3 sequences; approximately 33% are singletons and the top ten take 13%. Their antigen targets remain unknown. The sequencing used cultured CD8+ T cells from PBMCs, collected from culture after CMV antigen stimulation. The receptors come from a human donor in good health (CMV status not recorded). Some clones in this sample may be carry-over from other donors' samples. Each CDR3 is given with its conserved first and last residue. Each record gives: V gene, CDR3 protein.

TRBV7-6,CASRHTGAPTDTQYF
TRBV7-9,CASSQRGRKETQYF
TRBV7-9,CASSLDGWDQPQHF
TRBV12-3/TRBV12-4,CASSGGHNSEQFF
TRBV7-2,CASSLAGPQPQHF
TRBV28,CASSSGQTGNTIYF
TRBV29-1,CSVEARSREEKLFF
TRBV7-3,CASSHHPSLNTEAFF
TRBV10-3,CAISEVYEQYF
TRBV7-8,CASSLGGDGGEQFF
TRBV29-1,CSVEDEKSIYTDTQYF
TRBV7-9,CASSVVSGGFSGANVLTF
TRBV4-1,CASSQERRFEDNSPLHF
TRBV5-1,CASADRGPQTEAFF
TRBV7-1,CASSRRLGSGDEKLFF
TRBV4-1,CTSSPPDRPLNTEAFF
TRBV7-9,CASSLDVGVNTEAFF
TRBV27,CASRLAGGPDTQYF
TRBV7-9,CASSPPDSLNQPQHF
TRBV7-6,CASSSHWGYEQYF
TRBV29-1,CSVGQGTSYEQYF
TRBV7-3,CAGDRGPGSGNTIYF
TRBV6-1,CASKSIDQYF
TRBV7-2,CASNTGGYEQFF
TRBV28,CASSRDREDTGELFF
TRBV28,CANRNPAGRKYNEQFF
TRBV5-6,CASSYTWRMSTDTQYF
TRBV11-3,CASSRAGPPVNETQYF
TRBV2,CASSGNLRGRLNTGELFF
TRBV9,CASSVTGTASYGYTF
TRBV6-2/TRBV6-3,CASRRPPGQHNEKLFF
TRBV29-1,CSAEEATEAFF
TRBV19,CASSSPGLNQPQHF
TRBV10-2,CASRPDRRQPQHF
TRBV10-3,CAIRREGRGDTGELFF
TRBV12-3/TRBV12-4,CASIQGGSEAFF
TRBV4-1,CASSQDDSRVNSGELFF
TRBV5-1,CASSFRGQRIANYGYTF
TRBV19,CASSIGDVGGELFF
TRBV7-9,CASSLGSRMNSGYTF
TRBV6-4,CASSEGPGVNTGELFF
TRBV7-6,CASSLSQGLTEAFF
TRBV10-3,CAISPSPGELFF
TRBV6-8,CASSRSGDTGELFF
TRBV7-9,CASSLFEKLFF
TRBV12-3/TRBV12-4,CASSFAGTGEFF
TRBV6-4,CASSERVNTEAFF
TRBV27,CASRGLSSNQPQHF
TRBV6-2/TRBV6-3,CASSHARVGRAGETQYF
TRBV10-3,CAISETLNTGAAYEQYF
TRBV6-6,CASKTPEETQYF
TRBV20-1,CSARDGPQPQHF
TRBV7-6,CASSPAGGANVLTF
TRBV7-9,CASSFPGTGYRNEQYF